The 25 T cell receptor beta chains below were found in one sample sequenced in a study of OX40 agonist ivuxolimab in advanced cancers. The protocol was immunoSEQ multiplex PCR, while the TCRdb copy is restricted to in-frame clones and leaves out a portion. Altogether fewer than 25,000 clones are present, around nine tenths being singletons, with the ten largest covering approximately 9.5%. This sample comprised CD4+ or CD8+ T cells sorted from blood, obtained in a trial of the OX40 agonist ivuxolimab. The receptors were gathered from an adult with an advanced solid tumor such as melanoma, head and neck, liver or kidney cancer.

This clone came up a few times. An end of the junction differs from the germline gene, which may be a read error. The chain carries TRBV4-2 and TRBJ2-5, with D hard to call. The CDR3 is made up of 12 amino acids. CDR1 and CDR2 from the germline V gene are LGHNA and YNFKEQ. CDR3 sequence: CASSQDANSPDF. The CDR3 bases are TGTGCCAGCAGCCAAGATGCGAACTCCCCGGACTTC.

The rearrangement joins TRBV7-6 to TRBJ2-4; 11 bases map to TRBD2. Germline assignment: CDR1 SGHVS and CDR2 FNYEAQ. J gave up 5 bases and V 2 bases, and 2 bases lay outside the gene matches. This CDR3 spans 15 amino acids. This chain's CDR3 is CASSLTSGRQNIQYF. The CDR3 DNA reads TGTGCCAGCAGCTTAACTAGCGGGAGACAAAACATTCAGTACTTC.

This chain links TRBV9 with TRBJ2-7, with 9 bases that match TRBD2. The germline gives CDR1 SGDLS, CDR2 YYNGEE. This CDR3 is built from 14 residues. V dropped 4 bases and J dropped 4; count of bases not matched to a gene: 6. The CDR3 loop reads CASSIGLARYEQYF. The DNA for the CDR3 is TGTGCCAGCAGCATAGGACTAGCGAGATACGAGCAGTACTTC.

The V call is TRBV7-6, the J call TRBJ2-7; 14 nucleotides align to TRBD2. The CDR3 covers 16 residues. Per the germline V gene, CDR1 is SGHVS and CDR2 is FNYEAQ. The V segment lost 4 bases and the J segment 5 bases; nucleotides outside the gene matches: 7. CDR3 in DNA: TGTGCCAGCAGCTCGGGACTAGCGGGAGCAGAGGACGAGCAGTACTTC. It codes for CASSSGLAGAEDEQYF.

This sequence joins TRBV18 and TRBJ2-7; D ambiguous. The CDR3 length is 14 residues. Germline CDR1 is KGHSH and CDR2 is LQKENI. V lost 3 bases, J lost 2 bases, and 11 bases lay in between. The CDR3 spells CASSPTTRTYEQYF. The CDR3 DNA sequence: TGTGCCAGCTCACCTACGACACGTACCTACGAGCAGTACTTC.

This chain uses TRBV25-1 with TRBJ2-2; 7 bases map to TRBD1. This CDR3 comprises 15 residues. Looked up from germline, CDR1 is MGHDK and CDR2 is SYGVNS. The trim removed 7 bases at V and 5 bases at J, leaving 10 bases unmatched. CDR3 region: CASTQGDRDTGELFF. For the CDR3, the DNA is TGTGCCAGCACCCAAGGGGACAGAGATACCGGGGAGCTGTTTTTT.

This chain connects TRBV25-1 to TRBJ1-5, with 8 bases matching TRBD1. The CDR3 totals 13 residues. Looked up from germline, CDR1 is MGHDK and CDR2 is SYGVNS. V shed 6 bases and J 2 bases; nucleotides not matched to a gene: 0. The CDR3 here is CASRGQGNQPQHF. CDR3 coding DNA: TGTGCCAGCAGGGGACAGGGCAATCAGCCCCAGCATTTT.

This clone was seen just once. J is TRBJ1-1 and V is TRBV5-1; D is unclear. CDR1 is SGHRS, CDR2 YFSETQ, per germline. V lost 4 bases and J lost 1, with 14 bases in between. The CDR3 is 15 residues long. This CDR3 reads CASSVWVFGNTEAFF. The CDR3 DNA reads as TGCGCCAGCAGCGTTTGGGTCTTTGGGAACACTGAAGCTTTCTTT.

This chain links TRBV7-8 with TRBJ2-3, with D possibly being TRBD1 (5 bases). The V gene's germline CDR1 is SGHVS and CDR2 FQNEAQ. This CDR3 spans 16 amino acids. Trimming left V 5 bases short and J 0 bases short, with 15 bases between. CDR3: CASSARGPGSTDTQYF. DNA of the CDR3: TGTGCCAGCAGCGCACGAGGCCCAGGGAGCACAGATACGCAGTATTTT.

The DNA of the CDR3 is TGTGCCAGCAGCTTGCCGGGACAGGGATCTAACTATGGCTACACCTTC. Translation: CASSLPGQGSNYGYTF. The chain couples TRBV5-4 to TRBJ1-2; TRBD1 matches at 9 bases. V was pared by 1 base and J by 0 bases, with 4 bases of the junction left unmatched. The CDR3 runs to 16 residues. Germline lookup yields CDR1 SGHNT and CDR2 YYREEE (reference sequence).

The chain has TRBV10-3 and TRBJ2-2, with 7 nucleotides matching TRBD1. The CDR3 extends over 14 amino acids. CDR1 ENHRY and CDR2 SYGVKD come from the germline V gene. V trimming: 7 bases; J trimming: 2 bases; junction bases outside the gene matches: 4. The CDR3 nucleotides are TGTGCCATCACTGGGACAGTCAACACCGGGGAGCTGTTTTTT. It is translated as CAITGTVNTGELFF.

V usage is TRBV30 and J usage is TRBJ1-1; 8 bases align to TRBD1. CDR3 length: 14 residues. Germline-derived CDR1 and CDR2 are GTSNPN and SVGIG (reference sequence). The V and J ends lost 2 bases and 4 bases, in that order; junction bases with no gene match: 6. The CDR3 DNA reads as TGTGCCTGGAGTCCCCTCACAGGGGGCACTGAAGCTTTCTTT. Amino acid sequence: CAWSPLTGGTEAFF.

The chain uses TRBV30 and TRBJ2-3; 7 bases map to TRBD2. Germline V gene data show CDR1 as GTSNPN and CDR2 as SVGIG (reference sequence). The CDR3 is 14 amino acids. The junction had 5 bases not matched to a gene; V was cut back by 0 bases and J by 5 bases. The CDR3 coding sequence is TGTGCCTGGAGTGTACGCGGGAGAGTAGATACGCAGTATTTT. Amino acids: CAWSVRGRVDTQYF.

This clone has more than one count but fewer than ten. Other DNA sequences of this sample code for an identical CDR3. The genes are TRBV6-1 and TRBJ2-7; the match to TRBD2 covers 10 bases. From germline, CDR1 is MNHNS and CDR2 SASEGT. Unmatched junction bases numbered 2, after V lost 7 bases and J lost 2 bases. This CDR3 has 13 amino acids. In DNA, the CDR3 is TGTGCCAGCAAACTAGCGGGGACCTACGAGCAGTACTTC. Translation gives CASKLAGTYEQYF.

This clone was seen more than once but under ten times. The V gene is TRBV27, the J gene TRBJ1-2; 7 nucleotides match TRBD1. V lost 2 bases and J lost 7; bases outside the gene matches: 4. The CDR3 is 13 amino acids. Per germline, CDR1 MNHEY and CDR2 SMNVEV (reference sequence). CDR3 sequence: CASSLRGGVGYTF. The CDR3 nucleotides read TGTGCCAGCAGTTTAAGAGGGGGCGTTGGCTACACCTTC.

J is TRBJ1-4 and V is TRBV6-5; D unresolved. V lost 2 bases, J lost 7 bases, and 8 bases lay in between. Germline V gives CDR1 MNHEY, CDR2 SVGAGI. CDR3 length: 13 amino acids. Written as DNA, the CDR3 is TGTGCCAGCAGTTACCTTCGGGCTGAAAAACTGTTTTTT. Protein product: CASSYLRAEKLFF.

The sample holds one count of this clone. V is TRBV6-1 and J is TRBJ2-5; D is ambiguous. This CDR3 is built from 16 residues. V was pared by 2 bases and J by 5 bases, with 18 bases between. CDR1 is MNHNS, CDR2 SASEGT, per germline. The CDR3 bases are TGTGCCAGCAGTGAAATGCCGAGCCGAGGTATGGAGACCCAGTACTTC. It encodes CASSEMPSRGMETQYF.

The rearrangement links TRBV30 to TRBJ1-3, with D perhaps TRBD1 (5 bases). In germline, CDR1 is GTSNPN, CDR2 SVGIG (reference sequence). The CDR3 is 14 amino acids. V lost 3 bases to trimming and J lost 0 bases, with 9 bases between them. CDR3 in amino acids: CAWRRDRSGNTIYF. The CDR3 DNA follows: TGTGCCTGGAGGAGGGACCGCTCTGGAAACACCATATATTTT. The entire variable domain, with the rest obtained from reference TRBV30 and TRBJ1-3, is as follows: SQTIHQWPATLVQPVGSPLSLECTVEGTSNPNLYWYRQAAGRGLQLLFYSVGIGQISSEVPQNLSASRPQDRQFILSSKKLLLSDSGFYLCAWRRDRSGNTIYFGEGSWLTVV.

V and J are TRBV5-4 and TRBJ2-7; D gene uncertain. Per germline, CDR1 SGHNT and CDR2 YYREEE (reference sequence). This CDR3 is built from 13 residues. Between the trimmed V and J ends, which lost 1 base and 1 base, there was a span of 6 bases. This CDR3 is CASSLTASYEQYF. The CDR3 nucleotides read TGTGCCAGCAGCTTGACCGCATCCTACGAGCAGTACTTC.

This chain connects TRBV6-5 to TRBJ1-2; D possibly corresponds to TRBD1 (6 bases). The CDR3 is made up of 13 amino acids. V gave up 8 bases and J gave up 4 bases, with 14 bases separating them. Germline assignment: CDR1 MNHEY and CDR2 SVGAGI. CDR3 amino acids: CASSRGLGYGYTF. CDR3 nucleotides: TGTGCCAGCTCTAGGGGGTTAGGCTATGGCTACACCTTC.

This chain joins TRBV6-1 and TRBJ2-1; 9 positions match TRBD2. V was pared by 6 bases and J by 6 bases, with 3 bases of the junction left unmatched. The germline CDR1 and CDR2 sequences are MNHNS and SASEGT. The CDR3 spans 13 residues. The CDR3 nucleotides are TGTGCCAGCAGAATTAGCGGGGGCAATGAGCAGTTCTTC. It is translated as CASRISGGNEQFF.

The J gene is TRBJ2-5, the V gene TRBV19, with D hard to call. Germline CDR1 reads LNHDA; CDR2 reads SQIVND (reference sequence). CDR3 length equals 15 residues. V was clipped by 1 base and J by 4 bases, with 13 bases between them. The CDR3 region is CASSIAARSGETQYF. Written as DNA, the CDR3 is TGTGCCAGTAGTATAGCCGCTCGGTCAGGAGAGACCCAGTACTTC.

The chain employs TRBV2 and TRBJ1-5, with D perhaps TRBD1 (5 bases). V lost 8 bases and J 6 bases, leaving 8 bases between the germline ends. The CDR3 totals 11 residues. Germline V gives CDR1 SNHLY, CDR2 FYNNEI. Here the CDR3 DNA reads TGTGCCAGCGGGGGGGGTCAGCCCCAGCATTTT. The encoded protein is CASGGGQPQHF.

This chain connects TRBV6-6 to TRBJ1-5; D may be TRBD1 (6 bases). Germline V lookup: CDR1 MNHNY, CDR2 SVGAGI (reference sequence). The CDR3 runs to 15 residues. Trimming removed 6 bases at V and 6 bases at J, with 18 bases between. CDR3 protein: CASRGGPANSQPQHF. The CDR3 DNA follows: TGTGCCAGCAGAGGGGGACCCGCAAACAGTCAGCCCCAGCATTTT.

The V and J genes are TRBV29-1 and TRBJ1-2; weak D call: TRBD1 (5 bases). Trimming took 7 bases from V and 3 from J, leaving 12 bases between them. The CDR3 spans 12 residues. Germline CDR1 and CDR2: SQVTM and ANQGSEA. CDR3 nucleotides: TGCAGCGGGGGACGGTCCGACTATGGCTACACCTTC. Its protein product is CSGGRSDYGYTF.